A selection of T cell receptor beta chains follows, all from one sample in a study of cytomegalovirus exposure and HLA in healthy donors. The assay was immunoSEQ multiplex PCR, and TCRdb's table has in-frame clones only and misses some. Of hundreds of thousands of clones detected, approximately 78% appear once; the ten largest clones hold 0.4% to 0.6%. Sequences were obtained from PBMCs. The receptors were gathered from a boy younger than 18 in good health and CMV-seronegative. Each CDR3 is given with its conserved first and last residue. Fields, in order: D gene, J gene, clone size, V gene, CDR3 DNA, CDR3 protein. The D gene is left open where the match is weak. Size is stated for part of the rows, as once, few or many counts, or as a class when the clone is expanded.

D: TRBD1; J: TRBJ1-4; size: -; V: TRBV7-2; DNA: TGTGCCAGCAGCTCGACAGGGGGAATTGAAAAACTGTTTTTT; CDR3: CASSSTGGIEKLFF
D: -; J: TRBJ1-2; size: -; V: TRBV5-8; DNA: TGTGCCAGCAGCCCTCCGTACCGCGGGGCTAACTATGGCTACACCTTC; CDR3: CASSPPYRGANYGYTF
D: TRBD1; J: TRBJ2-1; size: -; V: TRBV6-6; DNA: TGTGCCAGCAGTTACCCGACAGGGTTGAACGAGCAGTTCTTC; CDR3: CASSYPTGLNEQFF
D: TRBD1; J: TRBJ1-2; size: -; V: TRBV2; DNA: TGTGCCAGCCAGACAGGGCTAACGGGCTACACCTTC; CDR3: CASQTGLTGYTF
D: -; J: TRBJ1-2; size: -; V: TRBV2; DNA: TGTGCCAGCAGGGCGACAGGTACCCTTAGCTATGGCTACACCTTC; CDR3: CASRATGTLSYGYTF
D: -; J: TRBJ1-2; size: once; V: TRBV30; DNA: TGTGCCTGGAGCCTAACCTCTTGGGGCTACACCTTC; CDR3: CAWSLTSWGYTF
D: -; J: TRBJ1-5; size: few; V: TRBV12-5; DNA: TGTGCTAGTGGTTTGGGGACAGTACCTAATCAGCCCCAGCATTTT; CDR3: CASGLGTVPNQPQHF
D: TRBD1; J: TRBJ2-1; size: -; V: TRBV5-1; DNA: TGCGCCAGCGGCCCCGGGACAGTCAACAATGAGCAGTTCTTC; CDR3: CASGPGTVNNEQFF
D: TRBD1; J: TRBJ2-5; size: -; V: TRBV18; DNA: TGTGCCAGCTCACCGAGGACAGGGGAGGAGACCCAGTACTTC; CDR3: CASSPRTGEETQYF
D: TRBD2; J: TRBJ2-3; size: -; V: TRBV2; DNA: TGTGCCAGCAGGGTAGCGGGAGCCAGACTAGATACGCAGTATTTT; CDR3: CASRVAGARLDTQYF
D: -; J: TRBJ2-7; size: -; V: TRBV19; DNA: TGTGCCAGTAGTCCAGAGGGCTCCGAGCAGTACTTC; CDR3: CASSPEGSEQYF
D: TRBD2; J: TRBJ2-2; size: -; V: TRBV23-1; DNA: TGCGCCAAAGGACTAGCGGGGCTTAACACCGGGGAGCTGTTTTTT; CDR3: CAKGLAGLNTGELFF
D: TRBD1; J: TRBJ2-2; size: once; V: TRBV30; DNA: TGTGCCTGGAGTCGAGACAGGGGAACCGGGGAGCTGTTTTTT; CDR3: CAWSRDRGTGELFF
D: TRBD1; J: TRBJ1-5; size: -; V: TRBV29-1; DNA: TGCAGCGTTGAAGAAGGGGGCAGTGGTCAGCCCCAGCATTTT; CDR3: CSVEEGGSGQPQHF
D: -; J: TRBJ2-3; size: -; V: TRBV6-4; DNA: TGTGCCAGCAGAAAAGGGAGCAGCACAGATACGCAGTATTTT; CDR3: CASRKGSSTDTQYF
D: -; J: TRBJ1-1; size: -; V: TRBV11-1; DNA: TGTGCCAGCAGCTTAGCCCCCAGGGGGAACACTGAAGCTTTCTTT; CDR3: CASSLAPRGNTEAFF
D: TRBD1; J: TRBJ2-7; size: few; V: TRBV10-3; DNA: TGTGCCACGGGACAGGGGAAGACCTACGAGCAGTACTTC; CDR3: CATGQGKTYEQYF
D: TRBD1; J: TRBJ1-1; size: -; V: TRBV4-1; DNA: TGCGCCAGCAGTTTTACAGGGGGCACTGAAGCTTTCTTT; CDR3: CASSFTGGTEAFF
D: -; J: TRBJ2-1; size: -; V: TRBV14; DNA: TGTGCCAGCAGCCAAGGCGGTGGTCACTCCTACAATGAGCAGTTCTTC; CDR3: CASSQGGGHSYNEQFF
D: -; J: TRBJ1-5; size: once; V: TRBV6-1; DNA: TGTGCCACCAGGGGAGGCCTTAGCAATCAGCCCCAGCATTTT; CDR3: CATRGGLSNQPQHF
D: TRBD1; J: TRBJ1-1; size: -; V: TRBV6-6; DNA: TGTGCCAGCAGTTACCCTGGACAGGGAAACACTGAAGCTTTCTTT; CDR3: CASSYPGQGNTEAFF
D: TRBD2; J: TRBJ2-3; size: -; V: TRBV11-3; DNA: TGTGCCAGCAGCTCCAGGACTAGCGGGGGGGCGACAGATACGCAGTATTTT; CDR3: CASSSRTSGGATDTQYF
D: -; J: TRBJ1-1; size: -; V: TRBV6-1; DNA: TGTGCCAGCAGTGAAGTGGGGGGTAGGGGGAACACTGAAGCTTTCTTT; CDR3: CASSEVGGRGNTEAFF
D: -; J: TRBJ2-6; size: -; V: TRBV10-3; DNA: TGTGCCGGCGGGCGGGGAGATGGGGCCAACGTCCTGACTTTC; CDR3: CAGGRGDGANVLTF
D: TRBD2; J: TRBJ2-1; size: -; V: TRBV27; DNA: TGTGCCAGCAGCATAGCGGGGGGGCCTAACAATGAGCAGTTCTTC; CDR3: CASSIAGGPNNEQFF
D: -; J: TRBJ1-3; size: -; V: TRBV10-3; DNA: TGTGCCATCAGTGAGTCGTGGAGCTCTGGAAACACCATATATTTT; CDR3: CAISESWSSGNTIYF
D: TRBD2; J: TRBJ2-1; size: -; V: TRBV27; DNA: TGTGCCAGCAGCAGCGGGAGAGCGGGTGAGCAGTTCTTC; CDR3: CASSSGRAGEQFF
D: TRBD2; J: TRBJ2-7; size: once; V: TRBV19; DNA: TGTGCCAGTAGTATAGCGTCTAGCGGCACCTACGAGCAGTACTTC; CDR3: CASSIASSGTYEQYF
D: -; J: TRBJ2-3; size: -; V: TRBV2; DNA: TGTGCCAGCGAGAAGGGGGGCACAGATACGCAGTATTTT; CDR3: CASEKGGTDTQYF
D: -; J: TRBJ1-1; size: -; V: TRBV9; DNA: TGTGCCAGCAGCGTAGCCAGCCAGGGCTCAGGGACTGAAGCTTTCTTT; CDR3: CASSVASQGSGTEAFF
D: -; J: TRBJ2-1; size: -; V: TRBV7-2; DNA: TGTGCCAGCAGCTTAGGGGGTAGCGGATACAATGAGCAGTTCTTC; CDR3: CASSLGGSGYNEQFF
D: TRBD1; J: TRBJ1-1; size: few; V: TRBV10-1; DNA: TGCGCCAGCAGTGGGCAGGGGGGAGCTTTCTTT; CDR3: CASSGQGGAFF
D: -; J: TRBJ2-4; size: -; V: TRBV7-9; DNA: TGTGCCAGCAGCCTTCCAGGCTCCCCAAACATTCAGTACTTC; CDR3: CASSLPGSPNIQYF
D: -; J: TRBJ1-1; size: -; V: TRBV6-5; DNA: TGTGCCAGCAGTTACACAGGCACTGAAGCTTTCTTT; CDR3: CASSYTGTEAFF
D: TRBD2; J: TRBJ2-7; size: once; V: TRBV13; DNA: TGTGCCAGCAGCTTAGGCCTAAGGCTAGCGGGGGTCCCGCCCTACGAGCAGTACTTC; CDR3: CASSLGLRLAGVPPYEQYF
D: TRBD2; J: TRBJ2-3; size: -; V: TRBV6-6; DNA: TGTGCCAGCAGTTACTCTTCGGGGGGGGCATATACGCAGTATTTT; CDR3: CASSYSSGGAYTQYF
D: -; J: TRBJ2-7; size: once; V: TRBV10-3; DNA: TGTGCCATCAGCCAGGACAGAAGTTACGAGCAGTACTTC; CDR3: CAISQDRSYEQYF